These T cell receptor beta chains were read from a single sample in a study of CD8 T cells in ankylosing spondylitis. MiXCR was run by TCRdb on the 5' RACE reads, yielding one entry per CDR3 protein. Of 700,000 to 850,000 distinct CDR3 sequences listed, about an eighth are singletons. Material: blood, either unsorted or a sorted T cell fraction (not recorded which). Receptors originate from a male donor with ankylosing spondylitis. Both conserved end residues are part of each CDR3. The D gene is left open where the match is weak. Some rows mark clone size as missing; the rest say once, few, many or name a class of expanded clone.

V	size	J	D	CDR3	DNA
TRBV6-5	once	TRBJ2-7	TRBD2	CASSYLGLWSYEQYF	TGTGCCAGCAGTTACTTGGGACTATGGTCCTACGAGCAGTACTTC
TRBV11-1	.	TRBJ2-6	TRBD1	CASSQRDRRASGANVLTF	TGTGCCAGCAGCCAACGGGACAGGAGAGCCTCTGGGGCCAACGTCCTGACTTTC
TRBV4-3	.	TRBJ1-2	.	CASSQEGPEGYTF	TGCGCCAGCAGCCAAGAGGGACCGGAAGGCTACACCTTC
TRBV7-2	.	TRBJ1-6	TRBD1	CASSSGTGMRSPLHF	TGTGCCAGCAGCTCAGGGACAGGGATGCGTTCACCCCTCCACTTT
TRBV7-2	few	TRBJ2-7	TRBD2	CASSTRLADGYEQYF	TGTGCCAGCAGCACCCGACTAGCGGATGGATACGAGCAGTACTTC
TRBV5-5	few	TRBJ2-3	TRBD1	CASSLLGTGGADTQYF	TGTGCCAGCAGCTTGCTAGGGACAGGGGGCGCAGATACGCAGTATTTT
TRBV20-1	many	TRBJ1-2	.	CSAREAGINYGYTF	TGCAGTGCGAGGGAGGCAGGGATTAACTATGGCTACACCTTC
TRBV5-1	.	TRBJ1-2	TRBD1	CASSFASGGVVYGYTF	TGCGCCAGCAGCTTCGCCTCAGGGGGAGTCGTCTATGGCTACACCTTC
TRBV11-2	many	TRBJ2-7	.	CASSLKPGMYEQYF	TGTGCCAGCAGCTTAAAGCCAGGGATGTACGAGCAGTACTTC
TRBV5-1	.	TRBJ2-1	.	CASSLSGPGFF	TGCGCCAGCAGCTTGAGTGGCCCGGGGTTCTTC
TRBV20-1	.	TRBJ2-5	.	CSARDPSGGKQETQYF	TGCAGTGCTAGAGATCCCTCCGGGGGAAAACAAGAGACCCAGTACTTC
TRBV7-3	few	TRBJ2-1	TRBD2	CASSLTPSGGYNEQFF	TGTGCCAGCAGCTTAACCCCTAGCGGGGGATACAATGAGCAGTTCTTC
TRBV12-2	few	TRBJ1-1	.	CASRLACSRSENTEAFF	TGTGCAAGTCGCTTAGCGTGCTCGCGGAGCGAGAACACTGAAGCTTTCTTT
TRBV20-1	many	TRBJ2-1	TRBD2	CSAPSPSGAYNEQFF	TGCAGTGCCCCCAGCCCAAGCGGGGCTTACAATGAGCAGTTCTTC
TRBV4-2	few	TRBJ2-1	.	CASSQERGLGEQFF	TGTGCCAGCAGCCAAGAACGCGGACTGGGTGAGCAGTTCTTC
TRBV2	.	TRBJ2-3	TRBD1	CASSLRQGWTSDTQYF	TGTGCCAGCAGTCTTCGACAGGGGTGGACCTCAGATACGCAGTATTTT
TRBV6-6	few	TRBJ1-2	.	CASSYSSAGYTF	TGTGCCAGCAGTTACTCGTCGGCGGGCTACACCTTC
TRBV5-1	.	TRBJ2-2	.	CASSLDWGRTGELFF	TGCGCCAGCAGCTTGGACTGGGGAAGAACCGGGGAGCTGTTTTTT
TRBV5-1	.	TRBJ2-3	TRBD1	CASNMDRTDTQYF	TGCGCCAGCAATATGGACAGGACAGATACGCAGTATTTT
TRBV5-1	.	TRBJ2-3	TRBD1	CASSLGTGGWDTQYF	TGCGCCAGCAGCCTAGGGACAGGGGGCTGGGATACGCAGTATTTT
TRBV20-1	few	TRBJ2-2	.	CSASGDPTGELFF	TGCAGTGCATCGGGGGACCCCACCGGGGAGCTGTTTTTT
TRBV12-3/TRBV12-4	many	TRBJ2-7	.	CASSLPAYEQYF	TGTGCCAGCAGTTTGCCAGCCTACGAGCAGTACTTC
TRBV18	few	TRBJ2-7	.	CASSSTLDDEQYF	TGTGCCAGCTCATCGACACTGGACGACGAGCAGTACTTC
TRBV7-2	few	TRBJ1-1	.	CASSLPQLGEAFF	TGTGCCAGCAGCTTACCGCAATTGGGTGAAGCTTTCTTT
TRBV6-5	many	TRBJ1-1	.	CASSNWDTEAFF	TGTGCCAGCAGTAACTGGGACACTGAAGCTTTCTTT
TRBV12-3/TRBV12-4	many	TRBJ2-2	.	CASSLRSGFEELFF	TGTGCCAGCAGTTTACGGTCGGGTTTCGAGGAGCTGTTTTTT
TRBV6-1	few	TRBJ2-7	.	CATWTASYGEQYF	TGTGCCACCTGGACGGCCTCCTACGGCGAGCAGTACTTC
TRBV12-3/TRBV12-4	many	TRBJ2-2	TRBD1	CASSSWGQGAPGELFF	TGTGCCAGCAGCTCGTGGGGACAGGGGGCGCCCGGGGAGCTGTTTTTT
TRBV6-2/TRBV6-3	.	TRBJ2-7	TRBD1	CASINPPGQGTEQYF	TGTGCCAGCATCAACCCGCCGGGACAGGGGACCGAGCAGTACTTC
TRBV13	.	TRBJ2-6	.	CASTGSSGANVLTF	TGTGCCAGCACAGGGTCCTCCGGGGCCAACGTCCTGACTTTC
TRBV7-9	many	TRBJ2-3	TRBD1	CASSDYRGQGTDTQYF	TGTGCCAGCAGCGATTACAGGGGTCAAGGTACAGATACGCAGTATTTT
TRBV20-1	.	TRBJ1-2	.	CSASERSYGYTF	TGCAGTGCTAGTGAACGGAGCTATGGCTACACCTTC
TRBV7-6	few	TRBJ1-3	TRBD1	CASSKGQGFGDTIYF	TGTGCCAGCAGCAAAGGACAGGGCTTCGGAGACACCATATATTTT
TRBV12-3/TRBV12-4	few	TRBJ2-7	TRBD1	CASTRDSYEQYF	TGTGCCAGCACCAGGGACAGCTACGAGCAGTACTTC
TRBV7-3	many	TRBJ2-5	TRBD1	CASSLGTGVETQYF	TGTGCCAGCAGCTTAGGGACAGGGGTTGAGACCCAGTACTTC
TRBV19	.	TRBJ2-7	TRBD1	CASKGTGKSYEQYF	TGTGCCAGTAAAGGGACAGGGAAGTCCTACGAGCAGTACTTC
TRBV7-2	many	TRBJ2-7	.	CASSASRDEQYF	TGTGCCAGCAGCGCCTCGAGGGACGAGCAGTACTTC
TRBV5-4	.	TRBJ2-6	TRBD1	CASSPLGQGFGANVLTF	TGTGCCAGCAGCCCACTGGGACAGGGTTTTGGGGCCAACGTCCTGACTTTC
TRBV10-3	.	TRBJ1-1	.	CAISGGGHTEAFF	TGTGCCATCAGTGGGGGGGGGCACACTGAAGCTTTCTTT
TRBV27	many	TRBJ2-7	TRBD1	CASWTGEQRYF	TGTGCCAGCTGGACAGGGGAGCAGCGGTACTTC
TRBV20-1	many	TRBJ1-5	.	CSASWDSNQPQHF	TGCAGTGCTAGCTGGGATAGCAATCAGCCCCAGCATTTT
TRBV7-2	.	TRBJ2-5	.	CASEGGRETQYF	TGTGCCAGCGAAGGTGGTCGGGAGACCCAGTACTTC
TRBV3-1	few	TRBJ2-3	.	CASSHYPPGDTQYF	TGTGCCAGCAGCCACTACCCCCCGGGAGATACGCAGTATTTT
TRBV20-1	few	TRBJ1-6	.	CSAKGFSPLHF	TGCAGTGCCAAGGGGTTCTCACCCCTCCACTTT
TRBV10-3	few	TRBJ1-5	TRBD1	CAIRGQGTGPQHF	TGTGCCATCAGGGGACAGGGCACGGGGCCCCAGCATTTT
TRBV20-1	few	TRBJ2-4	TRBD2	CSAPTSGRRIGAKNIQYF	TGCAGTGCGCCGACTAGCGGGAGACGAATTGGGGCCAAAAACATTCAGTACTTC
TRBV29-1	.	TRBJ2-7	.	CSVRGMTLPYEQYF	TGCAGCGTCCGAGGGATGACACTTCCCTACGAGCAGTACTTC
TRBV5-1	many	TRBJ2-2	TRBD2	CASSSREGGRTGELFF	TGCGCCAGCAGCTCCCGGGAGGGCGGACGGACCGGGGAGCTGTTTTTT
TRBV20-1	.	TRBJ1-2	TRBD1	CSADLGTGAGGYTF	TGCAGTGCTGACCTCGGGACAGGGGCCGGAGGCTACACCTTC